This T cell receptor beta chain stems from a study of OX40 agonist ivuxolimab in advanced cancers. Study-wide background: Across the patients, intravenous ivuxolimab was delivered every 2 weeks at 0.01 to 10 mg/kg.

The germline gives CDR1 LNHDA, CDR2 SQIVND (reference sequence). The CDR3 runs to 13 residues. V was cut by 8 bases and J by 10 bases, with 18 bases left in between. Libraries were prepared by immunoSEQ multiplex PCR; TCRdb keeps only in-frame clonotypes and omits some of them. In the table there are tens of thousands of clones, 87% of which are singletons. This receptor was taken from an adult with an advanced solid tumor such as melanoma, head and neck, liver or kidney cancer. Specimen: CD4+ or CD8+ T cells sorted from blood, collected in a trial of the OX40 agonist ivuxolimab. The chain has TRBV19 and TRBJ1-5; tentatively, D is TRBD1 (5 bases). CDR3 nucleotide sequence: TGTGCCAGTGGCCCTAACCCTCAGGGTCCCCAGCATTTT. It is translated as CASGPNPQGPQHF.